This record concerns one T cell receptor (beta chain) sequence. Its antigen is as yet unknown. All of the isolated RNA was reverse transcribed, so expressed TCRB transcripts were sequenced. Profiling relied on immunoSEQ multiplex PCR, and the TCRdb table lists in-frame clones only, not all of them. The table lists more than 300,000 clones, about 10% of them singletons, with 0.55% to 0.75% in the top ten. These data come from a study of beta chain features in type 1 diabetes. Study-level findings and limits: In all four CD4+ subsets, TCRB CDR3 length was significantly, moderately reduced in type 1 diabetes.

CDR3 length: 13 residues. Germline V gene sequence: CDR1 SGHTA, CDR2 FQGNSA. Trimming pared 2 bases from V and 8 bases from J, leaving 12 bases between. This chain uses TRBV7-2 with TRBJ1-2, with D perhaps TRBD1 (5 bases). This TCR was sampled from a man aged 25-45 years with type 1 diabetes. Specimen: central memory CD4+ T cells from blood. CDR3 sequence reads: CASSLPDSGGYTF. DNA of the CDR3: TGTGCCAGCAGCTTACCTGACAGTGGCGGCTACACCTTC.